This TCR beta chain appears in the sequencing data of a study of spatial heterogeneity in lung cancer. The time point here: sample taken at primary tumor resection. Tumor, nontumor lung or frozen PBMC supplied whole RNA that was sequenced unsorted. TCRdb itself ran the 5' RACE reads through MiXCR, one entry per CDR3 protein. Among about 23,000 distinct CDR3 sequences listed, about 3% were seen once. This clonotype was observed many times. Its target is unknown. Trimming stripped 4 bases from V and 0 bases from J, with 15 bases between. The CDR3 contains 16 residues. CDR1 SNHLY and CDR2 FYNNEI come from the germline V gene. Regarding the study as a whole: The appearance of ubiquitous expanded tumor TCRs in blood was greater at resection than follow-up.

The source was PBMCs, collected at surgery. The TCR sequence derives from a female donor with early-stage non-small cell lung cancer. The gene calls are TRBV2 and TRBJ2-5; D ambiguous. This CDR3 reads CASSGEQHLYQETQYF. The CDR3 DNA follows: TGTGCCAGCAGTGGCGAGCAACACCTATACCAAGAGACCCAGTACTTC.